The 17 T cell receptor beta chains below were found in one sample sequenced in a study of beta chain features in type 1 diabetes. Sequencing targeted expressed TCRB transcripts, as all isolated RNA had been reverse transcribed. Sequencing was performed with immunoSEQ multiplex PCR; in TCRdb, only in-frame clones are kept and a portion is missing. The table lists over 500,000 clones, about 16% of them singletons. The sequencing sample was made of naive CD4+ T cells from blood. Receptors were obtained from a man aged 18 to 35 in good health.

This clone was detected a few times. The rearrangement joins TRBV29-1 to TRBJ2-5; the D is unclear. The germline gives CDR1 SQVTM, CDR2 ANQGSEA. The V gene lost 5 bases and the J gene lost 5 bases, with 21 bases spanning the gap. This CDR3 is built from 15 residues. The CDR3 DNA sequence: TGCAGCGTTATGGGTGGGCCCCGTGGTCCGGAGACCCAGTACTTC. Translation gives CSVMGGPRGPETQYF.

This clone was detected a few times. This chain links TRBV10-3 with TRBJ1-2; D call uncertain. CDR3 size: 13 residues. Germline assignment: CDR1 ENHRY and CDR2 SYGVKD. Trimming left V 3 bases short and J 4 bases short, with 9 bases between. CDR3 region: CAISENPTYGYTF. The CDR3 DNA reads TGTGCCATCAGTGAAAACCCGACCTATGGCTACACCTTC.

This clone was counted between two and nine times. The chain recombines TRBV4-3 with TRBJ2-7; D gene ambiguous. The CDR3 runs to 13 residues. Germline V gene data show CDR1 as LGHNA and CDR2 as YSLEER. Trimming cost V 4 bases and J 6 bases, with 13 bases left between them. CDR3 in amino acids: CASSPSFGREQYF. The CDR3 DNA follows: TGCGCCAGCAGCCCCAGTTTTGGTCGCGAGCAGTACTTC.

This clone was observed a few times. The genes are TRBV28 and TRBJ2-5; D gene uncertain. Trimming took 3 bases from V and 5 from J, leaving 13 bases between them. The germline V gene has CDR1 MDHEN and CDR2 SYDVKM. The CDR3 length is 14 residues. The CDR3 DNA is TGTGCCAGCAGTTTTGGTCAGGTCAGGGAGACCCAGTACTTC. Translated, it gives CASSFGQVRETQYF.

The chain joins TRBV30 to TRBJ2-2, with 8 positions matching TRBD2. The CDR3 contains 14 residues. Per germline, CDR1 GTSNPN and CDR2 SVGIG (reference sequence). Trimming cost V 4 bases and J 2 bases; bases outside gene matches: 3. The CDR3 reads CAWTAGGNTGELFF. For the CDR3, the DNA is TGTGCCTGGACGGCGGGGGGAAACACCGGGGAGCTGTTTTTT.

The chain carries TRBV6-1 and TRBJ2-5, with D possibly matching TRBD1 (6 bases). From germline, CDR1 is MNHNS and CDR2 SASEGT. CDR3 length: 15 residues. The V gene lost 8 bases and the J gene lost 5 bases, with 21 bases spanning the gap. This chain's CDR3 is CASLLWAGVVETQYF. The CDR3 coding sequence is TGTGCCAGCCTCCTTTGGGCAGGGGTGGTGGAGACCCAGTACTTC.

This clone was counted ten times or more. The V call is TRBV14, the J call TRBJ2-7; D is undetermined. Trimming removed 0 bases from V and 7 bases from J, with 16 bases in between. Per the germline V gene, CDR1 is SGHDN and CDR2 is FVKESK. This CDR3 spans 15 amino acids. CDR3 DNA: TGTGCCAGCAGCCAAGACTCGACTGTCACGAGGGAGCAGTACTTC. Residues: CASSQDSTVTREQYF.

This clone was seen a single time. The CDR3 reads CASRSPAGAGELFF. The CDR3 DNA follows: TGCGCCAGCAGATCACCCGCGGGGGCCGGGGAGCTGTTTTTT. The chain links TRBV4-1 to TRBJ2-2; 7 bases map to TRBD2. Per the germline V gene, CDR1 is MGHRA and CDR2 is YSYEKL. V lost 6 bases and J lost 6; bases outside the gene matches: 7. This CDR3 has 14 amino acids.

CDR3 sequence reads: CASSLRQGVYEQYF. The CDR3 coding sequence is TGCGCCAGCAGCTTGCGACAGGGAGTCTACGAGCAGTACTTC. V is TRBV5-1 and J is TRBJ2-7; TRBD1 aligns across 7 bases. From germline, CDR1 is SGHRS and CDR2 YFSETQ. The CDR3 sequence is 14 residues long. V trimming: 1 base; J trimming: 3 bases; junction bases outside the gene matches: 4.

The CDR3 spells CASSQGPRDSMSTDTQYF. The CDR3 nucleotides read TGCGCCAGCAGCCAAGGGCCGCGGGACTCAATGAGCACAGATACGCAGTATTTT. V gene TRBV4-3 combines with J gene TRBJ2-3, with D possibly being TRBD2 (6 bases). The CDR3 is made up of 18 amino acids. Germline V gene data show CDR1 as LGHNA and CDR2 as YSLEER. V was cut by 1 base and J by 0 bases, with 17 bases left in between.

This clone occurred a few times. The gene calls are TRBV18 and TRBJ1-2; D is ambiguous. Germline V gene lookup returns CDR1 KGHSH and CDR2 LQKENI. There are 14 residues in the CDR3. The V end was cut by 0 bases, the J end by 7 bases, with 12 bases between. The CDR3 DNA reads TGTGCCAGCTCACCACCGGCCCGGCCGGGTGGCTACACCTTC. Translating it yields CASSPPARPGGYTF.

The chain combines TRBV29-1 with TRBJ2-2, with 7 bases fitting TRBD1. V lost 3 bases and J lost 6; bases outside the gene matches: 4. The CDR3 has 13 residues. CDR1 and CDR2 (germline): SQVTM, ANQGSEA. CDR3 region: CSVDRQGAGELFF. The CDR3 DNA is TGCAGCGTTGATCGGCAGGGGGCCGGGGAGCTGTTTTTT.

V and J are TRBV7-3 and TRBJ2-3, with TRBD2 identical over 7 bases. The V gene end was trimmed by 2 bases and the J gene end by 6 bases; junction bases not matched to a gene: 14. The CDR3 consists of 17 residues. Germline lookup yields CDR1 SGHTA and CDR2 FQGTGA. Here the CDR3 reads CASSLGLVNVHVDTQYF. DNA for the CDR3: TGTGCCAGCAGCTTAGGACTAGTTAATGTGCACGTGGATACGCAGTATTTT.

This clone was observed a handful of times. The CDR3: CASSSLYKGTEYYEQYF. CDR3 DNA sequence: TGTGCCAGCAGCTCGTTGTATAAGGGGACAGAGTACTACGAGCAGTACTTC. This chain links TRBV7-6 with TRBJ2-7; 7 positions match TRBD1. The CDR3 spans 17 residues. After removal of 4 bases from V and 3 bases from J, the junction contained 15 bases not matched to a gene. Germline V gene data show CDR1 as SGHVS and CDR2 as FNYEAQ.

This clone was recorded a few times. Other DNA sequences in the same sample also yield this CDR3. This rearrangement joins TRBV18 to TRBJ2-7, with TRBD1 matching 7 bases. Germline values: CDR1 KGHSH, CDR2 LQKENI. The CDR3 runs 13 residues. Unmatched junction bases numbered 4, after V lost 6 bases and J lost 2 bases. Written as DNA, the CDR3 is TGTGCCAGCTCCCCGGACAGGACCTACGAGCAGTACTTC. This gives the protein CASSPDRTYEQYF.

The chain recombines TRBV25-1 with TRBJ1-6; unclear D gene. CDR3 length equals 13 residues. V lost 3 bases and J 7 bases, leaving 7 bases between the germline ends. Germline CDR1 reads MGHDK; CDR2 reads SYGVNS. In nucleotides, the CDR3 is TGTGCCAGCAGTGAGGTTTTCAATTCACCCCTCCACTTT. Translation: CASSEVFNSPLHF.

The table lists this clone with a few counts. The chain recombines TRBV9 with TRBJ2-6, with D unclear. V lost 6 bases and J 0 bases, leaving 1 base between the germline ends. This CDR3 has 12 residues. CDR1 is SGDLS, CDR2 YYNGEE, per germline. The CDR3 nucleotides read TGTGCCAGCAACTCTGGGGCCAACGTCCTGACTTTC. Translated, it gives CASNSGANVLTF.